The 32 T cell receptor beta chains listed next were all sequenced from one sample in a study of post-analysis software for immune sequencing data. Researchers reported that TCR beta cDNA libraries carried unique molecular identifiers. Using its own MiXCR run on the PCR reads, TCRdb lists one record per CDR3 protein. Among approximately 630,000 distinct CDR3 sequences listed, approximately 60% were seen once. For these receptors, no antigen is known. Points from the study as a whole: About 5 TRBV segments were more frequent in patients than controls; TRBV5-6, TRBV5-1 and TRBV20-1 belonged to this group.

The sequenced sample was blood. These TCRs come from a girl aged 2-10 years with multiple sclerosis.

The rearrangement joins TRBV4-1 to TRBJ2-1; 10 bases map to TRBD2. V dropped 0 bases and J dropped 6; count of bases not matched to a gene: 5. This CDR3 contains 16 residues. CDR1 is MGHRA and CDR2 is YSYEKL in the germline V gene. CDR3 sequence: CASSQDRLAGPNEQFF. CDR3 coding DNA: TGCGCCAGCAGCCAAGATCGACTAGCGGGCCCCAATGAGCAGTTCTTC.

This clonotype was seen only a few times. The chain employs TRBV4-2 and TRBJ2-5; D is tentatively TRBD1 or TRBD2 (5 bases each). Germline V lookup: CDR1 LGHNA, CDR2 YNFKEQ. The V gene lost 1 base and the J gene lost 6 bases, with 9 bases spanning the gap. The CDR3 extends over 13 amino acids. In nucleotides, the CDR3 is TGTGCCAGCAGCCAAGGGGACCATCAGACCCAGTACTTC. Translation gives CASSQGDHQTQYF.

The chain uses TRBV5-1 and TRBJ2-1, with 12 bases matching TRBD2. V gave up 4 bases and J gave up 6 bases; unmatched junction bases: 11. Germline CDR1 and CDR2: SGHRS and YFSETQ. The CDR3 is made up of 17 amino acids. The DNA of the CDR3 is TGCGCCAGCAGCCAAGTGAGGACTAGCGGGACGGTCAATGAGCAGTTCTTC. Translated: CASSQVRTSGTVNEQFF. The variable domain in full, completed from reference TRBV5-1 and TRBJ2-1, reads KAGVTQTPRYLIKTRGQQVTLSCSPISGHRSVSWYQQTPGQGLQFLFEYFSETQRNKGNFPGRFSGRQFSNSRSEMNVSTLELGDSALYLCASSQVRTSGTVNEQFFGPGTRLTVL.

The CDR3 reads CATSRDYEQANQPQHF. The CDR3 DNA follows: TGTGCCACCAGCAGAGATTATGAGCAGGCCAATCAGCCCCAGCATTTT. This chain uses TRBV15 with TRBJ1-5; no reliable D call. CDR3 length equals 16 residues. The V gene's germline CDR1 is LNHNV and CDR2 YYDKDF (reference sequence). Trimming left V 0 bases short and J 3 bases short, with 12 bases between.

This rearrangement joins TRBV4-3 to TRBJ1-2; 9 positions match TRBD1. This CDR3 is 14 amino acids long. Trimming took 0 bases from V and 8 from J; bases not matched to a gene: 4. The V gene's germline CDR1 is LGHNA and CDR2 YSLEER. CDR3 residues: CASSQEDRGGGYTF. In nucleotides, the CDR3 is TGCGCCAGCAGCCAAGAGGACAGGGGAGGCGGCTACACCTTC.

The chain links TRBV5-5 to TRBJ1-2; tentatively, D is TRBD1 (6 bases). Germline V CDR1 and CDR2: SGHKS, YYEKEE (reference sequence). This CDR3 contains 18 residues. V was clipped by 0 bases and J by 2 bases, with 20 bases between them. In DNA form, the CDR3 reads TGTGCCAGCAGCTTGGCGGTGGGCAGGGGATTAGTGAACTATGGCTACACCTTC. Encoded protein: CASSLAVGRGLVNYGYTF.

J is TRBJ1-2 and V is TRBV25-1, with D tentatively TRBD1 (5 bases). The V gene's germline CDR1 is MGHDK and CDR2 SYGVNS. This CDR3 contains 12 residues. Trimming pared 8 bases from V and 3 bases from J, leaving 10 bases between. In DNA, the CDR3 is TGTGCCAGCGCGGGGGTTCACTATGGCTACACCTTC. Translation: CASAGVHYGYTF.

The V call is TRBV20-1, the J call TRBJ2-5; 10 bases fit TRBD1. V gave up 2 bases and J gave up 3 bases; unmatched junction bases: 3. This CDR3 has 14 residues. Germline V gene lookup returns CDR1 DFQATT and CDR2 SNEGSKA (reference sequence). The CDR3 nucleotides read TGCAGTGCTAGATCGGGGACAGGGGAAGAGACCCAGTACTTC. Its protein is CSARSGTGEETQYF.

The rearrangement joins TRBV10-1 to TRBJ2-5, with a possible D match to TRBD1 (6 bases). Gene TRBJ2-1 matches the end of the DNA better, so the J call may be wrong. The CDR3 is made up of 14 amino acids. Germline V gene lookup returns CDR1 WNHNN and CDR2 SYGVQD (reference sequence). The CDR3 protein is CASSEQRGQETQFF. Written as DNA, the CDR3 is TGCGCCAGCAGTGAGCAGAGGGGACAAGAGACCCAGTTCTTC.

CDR3 amino acids: CASSLAPRNTQYF. The CDR3 nucleotides read TGTGCCAGCAGCTTAGCGCCTAGGAATACGCAGTATTTT. V and J are TRBV7-2 and TRBJ2-3; D not resolved. The V gene's germline CDR1 is SGHTA and CDR2 FQGNSA. V lost 0 bases and J lost 7, with 8 bases in between. There are 13 residues in the CDR3.

The rearrangement links TRBV10-3 to TRBJ2-2; tentatively, D is TRBD2 (6 bases). The CDR3 is made up of 14 amino acids. V was trimmed by 11 bases and J by 7 bases, leaving 20 bases between them. In germline, CDR1 is ENHRY, CDR2 SYGVKD. The CDR3 nucleotides read TGTGCCGTCACTCCCAGGGAGGACGGCGGGGAGCTGTTTTTT. The encoded protein is CAVTPREDGGELFF.

The chain combines TRBV7-9 with TRBJ2-1; D not resolved. The V and J ends lost 1 base and 5 bases respectively, with 12 bases between them. The CDR3 extends over 15 amino acids. Germline V lookup: CDR1 SEHNR, CDR2 FQNEAQ (reference sequence). The CDR3 reads CASSLEPDLHNEQFF. The DNA of the CDR3 is TGTGCCAGCAGCTTAGAGCCCGACTTACACAATGAGCAGTTCTTC.

The V gene is TRBV11-2, the J gene TRBJ2-3, with 8 bases lining up with TRBD1. Germline values: CDR1 SGHAT, CDR2 FQNNGV. J gave up 3 bases and V 5 bases, and 7 bases lay outside the gene matches. This CDR3 is 15 amino acids long. CDR3 protein: CASSPATGATDTQYF. DNA of the CDR3: TGTGCCAGCAGCCCAGCGACAGGGGCTACAGATACGCAGTATTTT.

CDR3 amino acids: CASSLDGQGFNEKLFF. The CDR3 nucleotides read TGTGCCAGCAGCTTGGACGGACAGGGCTTTAATGAAAAACTGTTTTTT. The chain has TRBV7-9 and TRBJ1-4; 8 bases agree with TRBD1. From germline, CDR1 is SEHNR and CDR2 FQNEAQ (reference sequence). V lost 3 bases and J lost 4; bases outside the gene matches: 7. The CDR3 runs to 16 residues.

The chain employs TRBV5-1 and TRBJ2-3, with 10 bases that match TRBD1. V trimming: 4 bases; J trimming: 4 bases; junction bases outside the gene matches: 6. CDR3 length: 15 residues. CDR1 and CDR2 (germline): SGHRS, YFSETQ. CDR3 nucleotides: TGCGCCAGCAGCCCACCCGGGACAGGGGCAGATACGCAGTATTTT. This sequence encodes CASSPPGTGADTQYF. The whole variable domain, remainder taken from reference TRBV5-1 and TRBJ2-3, is KAGVTQTPRYLIKTRGQQVTLSCSPISGHRSVSWYQQTPGQGLQFLFEYFSETQRNKGNFPGRFSGRQFSNSRSEMNVSTLELGDSALYLCASSPPGTGADTQYFGPGTRLTVL.

The V and J genes are TRBV6-2 or TRBV6-3 and TRBJ2-2, with a tentative D call TRBD2 (5 bases). Germline lookup yields CDR1 MNHEY and CDR2 SVGEGT. The CDR3 loop spans 16 amino acids. Trimming left V 5 bases short and J 5 bases short, with 18 bases between. CDR3 residues: CASSALLGFPTGELFF. For the CDR3, the DNA is TGTGCCAGCAGTGCCCTACTAGGGTTCCCTACCGGGGAGCTGTTTTTT.

This sequence joins TRBV6-1 and TRBJ1-5, with TRBD1 matching over 7 bases. The germline gives CDR1 MNHNS, CDR2 SASEGT. V lost 6 bases and J lost 2; bases outside the gene matches: 7. The CDR3 spans 15 residues. Written as DNA, the CDR3 is TGTGCCAGCAGGAAAGGGGGCGTGGGCAATCAGCCCCAGCATTTT. Encoded protein: CASRKGGVGNQPQHF.

This rearrangement joins TRBV29-1 to TRBJ2-1; D is uncertain. V was cut by 4 bases and J by 8 bases, with 12 bases left in between. The germline CDR1 and CDR2 sequences are SQVTM and ANQGSEA. CDR3 length: 12 residues. DNA of the CDR3: TGCAGCGTTGTTGGGAACGGCTATGAGCAGTTCTTC. Translation gives CSVVGNGYEQFF.

The chain links TRBV12-3 or TRBV12-4 to TRBJ2-1; perhaps TRBD2 as D (6 bases). V was trimmed by 5 bases and J by 10 bases, leaving 12 bases between them. The CDR3 is 12 residues long. The CDR3 DNA is TGTGCCAGCAGTGACGGACTACCGGAGCAGTTCTTC. Its protein product is CASSDGLPEQFF.

The V gene is TRBV20-1, the J gene TRBJ2-1; 14 bases line up with TRBD2. Per the germline V gene, CDR1 is DFQATT and CDR2 is SNEGSKA (reference sequence). The CDR3 is made up of 19 amino acids. The junction had 14 bases not matched to a gene; V was cut back by 4 bases and J by 3 bases. CDR3 bases: TGCAGTGCTACTTCTACGGGGACTAGCGGGAGTTGGGACTACAATGAGCAGTTCTTC. Translation: CSATSTGTSGSWDYNEQFF.

This rearrangement joins TRBV20-1 to TRBJ1-5, with a tentative D call TRBD1 (6 bases). In germline, CDR1 is DFQATT, CDR2 SNEGSKA (reference sequence). Trimming stripped 3 bases from V and 3 bases from J, with 18 bases between. The length of the CDR3 is 16 residues. The CDR3 here is CSASYLGGANNQPQHF. The CDR3 nucleotides are TGCAGTGCTAGTTATTTAGGGGGGGCTAACAATCAGCCCCAGCATTTT.

This clonotype was observed a handful of times. The V gene is TRBV5-6, the J gene TRBJ1-2, with TRBD1 matching over 8 bases. The CDR3 is 16 amino acids. Per the germline V gene, CDR1 is SGHDT and CDR2 is YYEEEE. Losses at the gene ends were 4 bases for V and 4 bases for J; bases not matched to a gene: 12. The CDR3, as DNA: TGTGCCAGCAGCACCTCCCCACAGGGGGTATTCTATGGCTACACCTTC. Translated: CASSTSPQGVFYGYTF.

Of note for this clonotype: The junction departs from the called germline gene at one end, perhaps through a read error. The chain is built from TRBV9 and TRBJ2-1, with D possibly matching TRBD1 (5 bases). The CDR3 has 14 residues. CDR1 SGDLS and CDR2 YYNGEE come from the germline V gene. CDR3 sequence: CVSSPPGQGYEQFF. The CDR3 bases are TGTGTCAGCAGCCCACCAGGGCAGGGTTATGAGCAGTTCTTC. Variable domain in full (rest from reference TRBV9 and TRBJ2-1): DSGVTQTPKHLITATGQRVTLRCSPRSGDLSVYWYQQSLDQGLQFLIQYYNGEERAKGNILERFSAQQFPDLHSELNLSSLELGDSALYFCVSSPPGQGYEQFFGPGTRLTVL.

The chain recombines TRBV5-1 with TRBJ2-7; 15 bases fit TRBD2. The V and J ends lost 4 bases and 6 bases, in that order; junction bases with no gene match: 11. The germline V gene encodes CDR1 SGHRS and CDR2 YFSETQ. The CDR3 covers 17 residues. CDR3 bases: TGCGCCAGCAGCCCCGGACTAGCGGGAGGGCCGTCGGGCGAGCAGTACTTC. It codes for CASSPGLAGGPSGEQYF.

The V and J genes are TRBV6-1 and TRBJ2-3, with 9 bases lining up with TRBD2. The J segment lost 2 bases and the V segment lost 5 bases, leaving 11 bases of the junction unmatched. CDR3 length: 17 residues. Germline assignment: CDR1 MNHNS and CDR2 SASEGT. The CDR3 DNA follows: TGTGCCAGCAGTCCCCGAGGGAGCGGGGGGTTCACAGATACGCAGTATTTT. Its translation is CASSPRGSGGFTDTQYF.

CDR3 nucleotides: TGCGCCAGCAGCTTAGGTATCCCCCGCTCTGGGGCCAACGTCCTGACTTTC. Translating it yields CASSLGIPRSGANVLTF. This chain uses TRBV5-1 with TRBJ2-6; D unresolved. The ends were cut back, 2 bases at V and 0 bases at J, with 12 bases in the middle. Germline V gene data show CDR1 as SGHRS and CDR2 as YFSETQ. The CDR3 totals 17 residues.

This chain joins TRBV7-2 and TRBJ2-5; perhaps D is TRBD1 or TRBD2 (6 bases each). CDR3 length: 14 residues. CDR1 is SGHTA and CDR2 is FQGNSA in the germline V gene. Between the trimmed V and J ends, which lost 3 bases and 2 bases, there was a span of 10 bases. CDR3 in amino acids: CASSLRRGQETQYF. CDR3 sequence (DNA): TGTGCCAGCAGCTTGAGGAGGGGGCAAGAGACCCAGTACTTC. Filled out from reference TRBV7-2 and TRBJ2-5, the complete variable domain reads GAGVSQSPSNKVTEKGKDVELRCDPISGHTALYWYRQSLGQGLEFLIYFQGNSAPDKSGLPSDRFSAERTGGSVSTLTIQRTQQEDSAVYLCASSLRRGQETQYFGPGTRLLVL.

This clonotype was seen a handful of times. A read error may produce the germline difference seen at one junction end. The V gene is TRBV5-4, the J gene TRBJ1-2; the D gene is possibly TRBD1 (5 bases). Germline lookup yields CDR1 SGHNT and CDR2 YYREEE (reference sequence). The CDR3 totals 14 residues. CDR3 loop: CASSLETANYGYTF. In nucleotides, the CDR3 is TGCGCCAGCAGCTTGGAGACAGCGAACTATGGCTACACCTTC.

The chain links TRBV7-8 to TRBJ2-7; 7 bases are a match to TRBD2. Losses at the gene ends were 9 bases for V and 12 bases for J; bases not matched to a gene: 23. The CDR3 consists of 15 residues. CDR1 is SGHVS, CDR2 FQNEAQ, per germline. In nucleotides, the CDR3 is TGTGCCAGTAGCCTTACGACTAGCAGACAAGAGACCCCGTACTTC. It codes for CASSLTTSRQETPYF. Full variable domain (missing parts from reference TRBV7-8 and TRBJ2-7): GAGVSQSPRYKVAKRGQDVALRCDPISGHVSLFWYQQALGQGPEFLTYFQNEAQLDKSGLPSDRFFAERPEGSVSTLKIQRTQQEDSAVYLCASSLTTSRQETPYFGPGTRLTVT.

A remark on this clonotype: Germline and junction disagree at one end, which may indicate a read error. The rearrangement joins TRBV30 to TRBJ2-6; possible D gene TRBD2, 5 bases. This CDR3 is built from 12 residues. CDR1 is GTSNPN, CDR2 SVGIG, per germline (reference sequence). The CDR3 loop is CAGSSGANVLTF. The CDR3 DNA follows: TGTGCCGGGAGCTCTGGGGCCAACGTCCTGACTTTC.

V gene TRBV6-2 or TRBV6-3 combines with J gene TRBJ2-7; TRBD2 matches at 7 bases. Germline-derived CDR1 and CDR2 are MNHEY and SVGEGT. This CDR3 contains 14 residues. J gave up 6 bases and V 4 bases, and 9 bases lay outside the gene matches. CDR3 nucleotides: TGTGCCAGCAGTTTCACAAGCGGGATCGGCGAGCAGTACTTC. This translates into CASSFTSGIGEQYF.

This chain joins TRBV20-1 and TRBJ2-7; TRBD1 might be the D (6 bases). The V and J ends lost 0 bases and 4 bases respectively, with 16 bases between them. CDR3 length: 15 residues. Germline CDR1 is DFQATT and CDR2 is SNEGSKA (reference sequence). CDR3 in amino acids: CSARDYLGAVYEQYF. In nucleotides, the CDR3 is TGCAGTGCTAGAGACTACTTGGGGGCAGTTTACGAGCAGTACTTC.